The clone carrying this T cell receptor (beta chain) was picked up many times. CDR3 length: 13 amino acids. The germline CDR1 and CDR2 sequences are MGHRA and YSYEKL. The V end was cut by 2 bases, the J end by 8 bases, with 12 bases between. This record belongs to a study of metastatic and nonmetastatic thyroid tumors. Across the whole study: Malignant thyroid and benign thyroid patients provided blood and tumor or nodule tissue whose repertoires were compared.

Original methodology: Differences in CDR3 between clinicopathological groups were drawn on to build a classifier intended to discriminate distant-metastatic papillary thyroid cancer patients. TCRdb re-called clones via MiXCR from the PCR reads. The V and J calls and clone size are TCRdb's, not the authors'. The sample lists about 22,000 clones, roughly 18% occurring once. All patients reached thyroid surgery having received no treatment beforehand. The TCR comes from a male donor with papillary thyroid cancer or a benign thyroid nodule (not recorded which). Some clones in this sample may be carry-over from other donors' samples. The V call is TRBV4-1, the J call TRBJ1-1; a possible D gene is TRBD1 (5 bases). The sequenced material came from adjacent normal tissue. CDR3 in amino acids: CASSQSPGLEAFF. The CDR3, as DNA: TGCGCCAGCAGCCAATCACCGGGACTGGAAGCTTTCTTT.